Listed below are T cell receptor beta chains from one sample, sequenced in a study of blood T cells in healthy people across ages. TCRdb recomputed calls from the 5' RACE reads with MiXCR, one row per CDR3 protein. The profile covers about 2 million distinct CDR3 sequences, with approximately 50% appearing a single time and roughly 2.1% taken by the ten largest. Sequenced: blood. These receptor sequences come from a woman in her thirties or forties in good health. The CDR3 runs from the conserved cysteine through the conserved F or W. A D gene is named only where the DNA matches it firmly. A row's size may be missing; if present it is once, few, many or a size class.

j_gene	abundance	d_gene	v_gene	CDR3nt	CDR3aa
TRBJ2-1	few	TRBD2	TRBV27	TGTGCCAGCAGACTTAGACTAGCGGGGATGGAGGAGCAGTTCTTC	CASRLRLAGMEEQFF
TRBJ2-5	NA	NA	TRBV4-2	TGTGCCAGCAGCCAAGTTTCGGACTCACCACAGACCCAGTACTTC	CASSQVSDSPQTQYF
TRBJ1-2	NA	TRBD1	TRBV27	TGTGCCAGCCACCCTGGGGGGACAGGGGGAAACTATGGCTACACCTTC	CASHPGGTGGNYGYTF
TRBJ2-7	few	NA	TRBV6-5	TGTGCCAGCAGTTATCCCGGGACCCCCACCTACGAGCAGTACTTC	CASSYPGTPTYEQYF
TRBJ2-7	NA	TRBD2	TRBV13	TGTGCCAGCAGCTTAGTAGCACATCTAGCGGGCTACGAGCAGTACTTC	CASSLVAHLAGYEQYF
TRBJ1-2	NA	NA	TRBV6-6	TGTACCAGCAGCCCAAACAGTTCCCATGGCTACACCTTC	CTSSPNSSHGYTF
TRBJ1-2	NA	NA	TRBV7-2	TGTGCCAGCAGCTCAAGACTGGGGGACTATGGCTACACCTTC	CASSSRLGDYGYTF
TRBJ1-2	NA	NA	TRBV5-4	TGTGCCAGCAGCTCTGGAGGCAATTGGTATGGCTACACCTTC	CASSSGGNWYGYTF
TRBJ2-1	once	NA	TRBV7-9	TGTGCCAGCAGCTTAGACCCGGGTCCCCGGGTCGATGAGCAGTTCTTC	CASSLDPGPRVDEQFF
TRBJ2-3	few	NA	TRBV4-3	TGCGCCAGCAGCCAAGATTGGATTGGGATGGGGACAGATACGCAGTATTTT	CASSQDWIGMGTDTQYF
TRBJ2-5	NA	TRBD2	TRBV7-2	TGTGCCAGCAGCCCCTTATCGGGGGGGCCCCGAGAGACCCAGTACTTC	CASSPLSGGPRETQYF
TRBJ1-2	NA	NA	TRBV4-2	TGTGCCAGCAGCCAAGAAGACAGCCCCCGGCCTGGCTACACCTTC	CASSQEDSPRPGYTF
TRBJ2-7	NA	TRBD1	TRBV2	TGTGCCAGCATATTCCACAGGGGGTACGAGCAGTACTTC	CASIFHRGYEQYF
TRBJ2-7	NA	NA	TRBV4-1	TGCGCCAGCAGCCAATTCACCTTGGGGGCGTACGAGCAGTACTTC	CASSQFTLGAYEQYF
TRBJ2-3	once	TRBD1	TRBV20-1	TGCAGTGCCAAGGGGACAGGGGGCTTTACAGATACGCAGTATTTT	CSAKGTGGFTDTQYF
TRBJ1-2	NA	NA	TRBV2	TGTGCCAGCAGTGAACAGTCTCGCTATGGCTACACCTTC	CASSEQSRYGYTF
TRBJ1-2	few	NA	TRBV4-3	TGCGCCAGCAGCCAAAACAGGGACGGCTATGGCTACACCTTC	CASSQNRDGYGYTF
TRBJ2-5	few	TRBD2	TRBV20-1	TGCAGTGCTAACCAGGCGGCTAGCGGGGCAAAGACCCAGTACTTC	CSANQAASGAKTQYF
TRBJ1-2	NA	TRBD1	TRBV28	TGTGCCAGCAGTTCCTCCGGGACAGGGGACCATTCTAACTATGGCTACACCTTC	CASSSSGTGDHSNYGYTF
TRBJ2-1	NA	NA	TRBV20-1	TGCAGTGCTAGAGATCTGGTGGGGGCCTCCTACAATGAGCAGTTCTTC	CSARDLVGASYNEQFF
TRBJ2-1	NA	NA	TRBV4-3	TGCGCCAGCAGCCCTGTCGTCGGGGTGGAGGGCAATGAGCAGTTCTTC	CASSPVVGVEGNEQFF
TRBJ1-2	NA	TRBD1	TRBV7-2	TGTGCCAGCAGCTTCGGGACAGGGATGGTTGGTGGCTACACCTTC	CASSFGTGMVGGYTF
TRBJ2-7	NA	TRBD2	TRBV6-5	TGTGCCAGCAGTTACTCGGGAGGGACCGAGCAGTACTTC	CASSYSGGTEQYF
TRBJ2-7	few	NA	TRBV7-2	TGTGCCAGCAGCTTAGACAGGGAGAACTACGAGCAGTACTTC	CASSLDRENYEQYF
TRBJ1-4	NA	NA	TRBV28	TGTGCCAGCAGTTTATACGGTTGGGAACTGTTTTTT	CASSLYGWELFF
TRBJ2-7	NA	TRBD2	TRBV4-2	TGTGCCAGCAGGTTCGCGGGGGAGGAGTACTTC	CASRFAGEEYF